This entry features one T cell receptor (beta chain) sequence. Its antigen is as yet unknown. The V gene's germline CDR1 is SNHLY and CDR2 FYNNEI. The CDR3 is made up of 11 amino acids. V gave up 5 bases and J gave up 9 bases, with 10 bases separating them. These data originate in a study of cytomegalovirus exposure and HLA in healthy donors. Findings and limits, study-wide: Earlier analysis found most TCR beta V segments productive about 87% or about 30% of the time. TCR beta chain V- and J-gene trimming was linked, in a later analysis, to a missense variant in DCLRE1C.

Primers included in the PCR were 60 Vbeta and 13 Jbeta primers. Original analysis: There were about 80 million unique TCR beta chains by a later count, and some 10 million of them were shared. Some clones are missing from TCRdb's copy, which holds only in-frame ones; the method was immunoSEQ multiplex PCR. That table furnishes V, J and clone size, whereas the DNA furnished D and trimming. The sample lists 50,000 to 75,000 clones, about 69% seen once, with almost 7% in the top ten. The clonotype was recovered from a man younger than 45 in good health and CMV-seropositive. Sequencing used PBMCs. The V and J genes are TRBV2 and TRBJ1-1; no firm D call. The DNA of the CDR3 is TGTGCCAGCAGTTCACTACCAAAAGCTTTCTTT. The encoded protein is CASSSLPKAFF.